This is a list of T cell receptor beta chains from one sample in a study of blood T cells in healthy people across ages. TCRdb fed the 5' RACE reads into MiXCR, producing one record per CDR3 protein. The repertoire holds hundreds of thousands of distinct CDR3 sequences, with about 53% as singletons. Sequencing was carried out using blood. The receptors derive from a man older than 75 in good health. CDR3s include the opening cysteine and the closing phenylalanine or tryptophan. The D gene is left open where the match is weak. Size values are once, few and many counts, or a class for expanded clones, and some rows have none.

TRBV20-1,TRBD2,13,-,TRBJ2-1,TGCAGTGCAGTGGGACTAGCCGTCAATGAGCAGTTCTTC,CSAVGLAVNEQFF
TRBV11-2,TRBD2,17,-,TRBJ2-1,TGTGCCAGCAGCGAAAGAAGCGGGAGCGCCTCCTACAATGAGCAGTTCTTC,CASSERSGSASYNEQFF
TRBV7-2,TRBD1,15,-,TRBJ2-3,TGTGCCAGCAGCCAGGGACAGGGAATGCACAGATACGCGTATTTT,CASSQGQGMHRYAYF
TRBV7-9,-,17,few,TRBJ2-1,TGTGCCAGCAGCGACCCGGATCAGCTCGGCTCCTACAATGAGCAGTTCTTC,CASSDPDQLGSYNEQFF
TRBV10-3,TRBD2,17,-,TRBJ2-4,TGTGCCATCAGTGAGGTTACAACTAGCGGAGCCAAAAACATTCAGTACTTC,CAISEVTTSGAKNIQYF
TRBV6-6,TRBD1,16,-,TRBJ2-4,TGTGCCAGCAGTTACGGACAGGGGAAAGCCAAAAACATTCAGTACTTC,CASSYGQGKAKNIQYF
TRBV11-1,-,14,-,TRBJ2-1,TGTGCCAGCAGCAAACCACCGGCAGTGGGGACCCAGTTCTTC,CASSKPPAVGTQFF
TRBV20-1,TRBD2,15,once,TRBJ2-1,TGCAGTGCCCTTCAACCTAGCGGGAAAAACAATGAGCAGTTCTTC,CSALQPSGKNNEQFF
TRBV5-1,-,12,-,TRBJ2-1,TGCGCCAGCAGCTCGTTGTCCTATGAGCAGTTCTTC,CASSSLSYEQFF
TRBV12-3/TRBV12-4,-,14,-,TRBJ1-2,TGTGCCAGCAGTTTGACGGCAGCTGGGAGCGGCTACACCTTC,CASSLTAAGSGYTF
TRBV29-1,-,12,-,TRBJ2-7,TGCAGCGCATTGTTGACTGGGTACGAGCAGTACTTC,CSALLTGYEQYF
TRBV5-1,-,16,-,TRBJ2-3,TGCGCCAGCAGCCGGGACCGGGGCGCCCCCACAGATACGCAGTATTTT,CASSRDRGAPTDTQYF